This TCR beta chain was recovered during a study of control samples from healthy donors and cancer patients. Profiling relied on immunoSEQ multiplex PCR, and the TCRdb table lists in-frame clones only, not all of them. Of about 98,000 clones in the sample, about 79% were seen once. The length of the CDR3 is 14 residues. The germline V and J ends were trimmed by 1 base and 7 bases, with 14 bases remaining between them. Germline V gene sequence: CDR1 LGHDT, CDR2 YNNKEL (reference sequence). Source material: blood. The sequence was obtained from a woman in her 30s in good health. The chain links TRBV3-1 (or the pseudogene TRBV3-2) to TRBJ2-7; a weak D match, TRBD1 (5 bases). The CDR3 DNA reads as TGTGCCAGCAGCCAAGCAGGGCAGTTGGAGGAGCAGTACTTC. It codes for CASSQAGQLEEQYF.